This TCR beta chain was obtained from a study of shared clonotypes between healthy human individuals. Study conclusions and caveats: With few donors, the genetic and exposure-history diversity represented was limited.

To note about this clone: Its antigen is currently unknown.

The germline V gene has CDR1 SGHNT and CDR2 YYREEE (reference sequence). CDR3 length: 13 residues. V shed 4 bases and J shed 3 bases, with 11 bases lying between them. An assay was performed, and its level was deep. The quantity of DNA used in unsorted PBMC replicate PCRs was approximately 320 ng, corresponding to tens of thousands of T cell genomes. The data were produced by immunoSEQ multiplex PCR, yet TCRdb's version contains in-frame clones alone and is incomplete. The sample holds about 460,000 clones, approximately 77% seen once. V usage is TRBV5-4 and J usage is TRBJ2-7; TRBD1 might be the D (6 bases). The receptor was derived from a woman between 40 and 50 years old in good health. Some clones in this sample may be carry-over from other donors' samples. The sample consisted of PBMCs. CDR3 region: CASSRNRDYEQYF. DNA for the CDR3: TGTGCCAGCAGCCGTAACAGGGACTACGAGCAGTACTTC.